This TCR beta chain originates from a study of cytomegalovirus exposure and HLA in healthy donors. Primers included in the PCR were 60 Vbeta and 13 Jbeta primers. TCRdb's table, derived via immunoSEQ multiplex PCR, lists solely in-frame clones and lacks some. The sample shows 180,000 or so clones, around 75% of them seen only once. There were likely unrecorded immune exposures, though donors were nominally healthy when sampled. This clone was seen a few times. What it binds is not known. General study results and limits: By HLA locus, TCR association rates varied in a later analysis, with DRB1 showing the most and HLA-C the fewest. A later analysis reportedly found that, within productive TCRs, an Asian-associated ancestry cluster had fewer N-insertions than the mean observed across the roughly 700 donors. The authors later found HLA-associated TCR beta chains more clonally expanded than equally common others.

Source material: PBMCs. The clonotype comes from a male donor in good health and CMV-seronegative.

The CDR3 coding sequence is TGTGCCAGCAGCGTAGGAGCAGCGGCGGAGGGCACAGATACGCAGTATTTT. This translates into CASSVGAAAEGTDTQYF. The chain carries TRBV9 and TRBJ2-3; TRBD2 is a possible D gene (5 bases). V lost 0 bases to trimming and J lost 1 base, with 15 bases between them. Germline CDR1 and CDR2: SGDLS and YYNGEE. The CDR3 spans 17 residues.